This TCR beta chain was identified during a study of blood T cells in healthy people across ages. Study background: T cells yielded about one barcoded beta molecule per two cells through template switching.

Germline CDR1 ENHRY, CDR2 SYGVKD. The CDR3 is made up of 15 amino acids. V lost 10 bases to trimming and J lost 5 bases, with 21 bases between them. Findings and caveats of the study: Whereas aged donors had fewer naive CD4+ cells, long-lived donors had more of them and higher diversity. Per million T cells, TCR beta diversity dropped roughly linearly as age increased.

Next came a second PCR, run for 7 to 11 cycles, which used a sample-barcoded 5' primer along with a J-beta primer mix. TCRdb re-called the 5' RACE reads through MiXCR, storing one row per CDR3 protein. Here the sample spans around 1.5 million distinct CDR3 sequences, approximately 38% being singletons. Concerning this clonotype: Its antigen remains unidentified.

The receptor's source is a woman aged 18-35 years in good health. The chain couples TRBV10-3 to TRBJ2-1, with a weak D call TRBD1 (5 bases). Input material: blood. This CDR3 is CATSPAAVGDNEQFF. The CDR3 nucleotides are TGTGCCACCAGCCCCGCTGCAGTAGGGGACAATGAGCAGTTCTTC.